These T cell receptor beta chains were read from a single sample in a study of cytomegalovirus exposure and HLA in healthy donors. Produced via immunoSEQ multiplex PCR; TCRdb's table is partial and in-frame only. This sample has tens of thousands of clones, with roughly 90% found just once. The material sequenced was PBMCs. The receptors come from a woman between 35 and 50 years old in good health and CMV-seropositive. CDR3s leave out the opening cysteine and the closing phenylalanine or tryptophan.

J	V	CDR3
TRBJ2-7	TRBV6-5	ASSTGTSRTYEQY
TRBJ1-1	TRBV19	ASAGGNTEAF
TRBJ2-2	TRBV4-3	ASSPTNTGELF
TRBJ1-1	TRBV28	ASSSPGQAQNTEAF
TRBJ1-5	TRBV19	ASSWSRLSNQPQH
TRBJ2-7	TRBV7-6	ASSLGQGDPYEQY
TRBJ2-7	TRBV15	ATSIGPLRY
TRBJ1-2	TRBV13	ASSLGRGRANYGYT
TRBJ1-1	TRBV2	ASRVTGENAEAF
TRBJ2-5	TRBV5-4	ASSIRLAGGQETQY
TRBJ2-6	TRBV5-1	ASSLGVAGPFSGANVLT
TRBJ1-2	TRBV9	ASSPRRLLTNYGYT
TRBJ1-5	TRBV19	ASSIFPGEQPQH
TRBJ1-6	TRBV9	ASSGGEISPLH
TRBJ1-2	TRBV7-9	ASSGTGPNYGYT
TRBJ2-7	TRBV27	ASSFSSGETYEQY
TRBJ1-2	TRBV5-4	ASSLAAGQGGYGYT
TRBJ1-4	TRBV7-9	ASSTGQGSNEKLF
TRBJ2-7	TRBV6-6	ASKLTGQLEQY
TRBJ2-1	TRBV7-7	ASSDGAGGHNEQF
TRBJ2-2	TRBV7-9	ASSRQGMNTGELF
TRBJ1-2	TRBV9	ASSQTGQGGYYGYT
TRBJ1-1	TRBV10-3	AINSNDNTEAF
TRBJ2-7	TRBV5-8	ASADSYEQY
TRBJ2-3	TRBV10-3	AIRPTGVTDTQY
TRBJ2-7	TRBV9	ASSPWTGPSYEQY
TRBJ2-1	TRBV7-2	ASSLGQINNEQF
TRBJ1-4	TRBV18	ASSPRGQSNEKLF
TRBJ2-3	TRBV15	ATSRDGAGYTDTQY
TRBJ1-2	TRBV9	ASSVRGQGLPGYT
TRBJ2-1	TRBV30	AWEWTSGNEQF
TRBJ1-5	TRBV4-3	ASSQERTGANPPQH
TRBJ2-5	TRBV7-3	ASSLLAGETQY
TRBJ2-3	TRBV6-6	ASSSRDRGTDTQY
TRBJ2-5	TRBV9	ASSVGGVPETQY
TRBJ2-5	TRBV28	ASSFPGTSGGIEETQY
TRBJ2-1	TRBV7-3	ASSVGLRNGEQF